This T cell receptor (beta chain) stems from a study of CD8 T cells in Susac syndrome. This CDR3 is 12 amino acids long. Germline V CDR1 and CDR2: DFQATT, SNEGSKA (reference sequence). CD8+ and CD4+ T cells from blood underwent TCR beta sequencing, which was carried out in a high-throughput format. Purification of the CD8+ and CD4+ T cells relied on negative isolation, and TEMRA cells underwent FACS enrichment. Note on this clonotype: The junction does not match germline at one end; this may be a read error.

The RNA input was roughly 0.45 to 1 ug, and it was reverse transcribed with random hexamers. Amplification of TCR beta CDR3 used immunoSEQ multiplex PCR across 54 Vbeta and 13 Jbeta. TCRdb analysed the immunoSEQ multiplex PCR reads with MiXCR anew, one entry per CDR3 protein. The repertoire has approximately 120,000 distinct CDR3 sequences, roughly 89% of them found once; the top ten carry around 0.24%. The source material was CD8+ T cells from PBMCs. The sequence came from a human donor with multiple sclerosis. The V gene is TRBV20-1, the J gene TRBJ2-2; TRBD2 matches 8 bases. The CDR3 nucleotides read TGCAGTGGTATGCGGGAGGCCGGAGAGCTGTTTTTT. This translates into CSGMREAGELFF.